The rows below give T cell receptor beta chains drawn from one sample of a study of T cells in localized non-small cell lung cancer. TCRdb keeps only in-frame clones here, not all; method: immunoSEQ multiplex PCR. This sample yields approximately 34,000 clones, of which roughly 93% are seen a single time; less than 8% belongs to the top ten. Sequencing was performed on peripheral blood, taken before any cancer treatment. Receptors originate from a female donor of 60 years or more with stage I lung adenocarcinoma. Both conserved end residues are part of each CDR3. D genes are given only for firm matches. Clone size is not always given. Where it is, it says once, few, many or a class for expanded clones.

abundance: .
j_gene: TRBJ1-2
d_gene: .
v_gene: TRBV5-6
CDR3nt: TGTGCCAGCAGCTTAACAGCTAACTATGGCTACACCTTC
CDR3aa: CASSLTANYGYTF

abundance: once
j_gene: TRBJ1-4
d_gene: TRBD1
v_gene: TRBV29-1
CDR3nt: TGCAGCGCGAACGGACAGGGCGGTGGTGAAAAACTGTTTTTT
CDR3aa: CSANGQGGGEKLFF

abundance: .
j_gene: TRBJ1-2
d_gene: .
v_gene: TRBV5-1
CDR3nt: TGCGCCAGCAGCTTGGACCGCGGCTACACCTTC
CDR3aa: CASSLDRGYTF

abundance: .
j_gene: TRBJ1-5
d_gene: TRBD1
v_gene: TRBV28
CDR3nt: TGTGCCAGCAGTTACCCTACGGGACAGGGGCATTGGCAGCCCCAGCATTTT
CDR3aa: CASSYPTGQGHWQPQHF

abundance: .
j_gene: TRBJ2-1
d_gene: TRBD1
v_gene: TRBV5-1
CDR3nt: TGCGCCAGCAGCGCGGGACAGGTAGCCTACAATGAGCAGTTCTTC
CDR3aa: CASSAGQVAYNEQFF

abundance: .
j_gene: TRBJ2-5
d_gene: .
v_gene: TRBV7-9
CDR3nt: TGTGCCAGCAGCTTAGCAGAGACCCAGTACTTC
CDR3aa: CASSLAETQYF

abundance: .
j_gene: TRBJ1-1
d_gene: .
v_gene: TRBV9
CDR3nt: TGTGCCAGCAGCGTAGACGACAGGAACACTGAAGCTTTCTTT
CDR3aa: CASSVDDRNTEAFF

abundance: .
j_gene: TRBJ1-1
d_gene: .
v_gene: TRBV25-1
CDR3nt: TGTGCCAGCAGTAGGGGCACTGAAGCTTTCTTT
CDR3aa: CASSRGTEAFF

abundance: .
j_gene: TRBJ1-2
d_gene: TRBD1
v_gene: TRBV19
CDR3nt: TGTGCCAGTACCCCCGACTCGGGACTAGGGGGCTCTGGCTACACCTTC
CDR3aa: CASTPDSGLGGSGYTF

abundance: .
j_gene: TRBJ1-2
d_gene: .
v_gene: TRBV28
CDR3nt: TGTGCCAGCAGTTTGGGAGGGGGGGGTCATGGCTACACCTTC
CDR3aa: CASSLGGGGHGYTF

abundance: .
j_gene: TRBJ2-5
d_gene: .
v_gene: TRBV28
CDR3nt: TGTGCCAGCCTCCCGGGACGGTCGTTCCAAGAGACCCAGTACTTC
CDR3aa: CASLPGRSFQETQYF

abundance: .
j_gene: TRBJ2-7
d_gene: .
v_gene: TRBV6-5
CDR3nt: TGTGCCAGTTGCGGACCCTCTCACGAGCAGTACTTC
CDR3aa: CASCGPSHEQYF

abundance: .
j_gene: TRBJ2-3
d_gene: TRBD2
v_gene: TRBV29-1
CDR3nt: TGCAGCGTTAAAGGACTAGCGGAACCTAGCACAGATACGCAGTATTTT
CDR3aa: CSVKGLAEPSTDTQYF

abundance: .
j_gene: TRBJ2-3
d_gene: .
v_gene: TRBV19
CDR3nt: TGTGCCAGTAGTATAGACGGATCTCCCTTGGATACGCAGTATTTT
CDR3aa: CASSIDGSPLDTQYF

abundance: .
j_gene: TRBJ1-5
d_gene: .
v_gene: TRBV11-3
CDR3nt: TGTGCCAGCAGCTTAGAGCGGGGTTACAATCAGCCCCAGCATTTT
CDR3aa: CASSLERGYNQPQHF

abundance: .
j_gene: TRBJ2-1
d_gene: .
v_gene: TRBV5-1
CDR3nt: TGCGCCAGCAGCTTGAATCGAGATGAGCAGTTCTTC
CDR3aa: CASSLNRDEQFF

abundance: .
j_gene: TRBJ2-7
d_gene: .
v_gene: TRBV5-1
CDR3nt: TGCGCCAGCAGCTTGGTCGGCTCGGTACACGAGCAGTACTTC
CDR3aa: CASSLVGSVHEQYF

abundance: .
j_gene: TRBJ1-3
d_gene: .
v_gene: TRBV9
CDR3nt: TGTGCCAGCAGCGTAGGGGGGACGAGCTCTGGAAACACCATATATTTT
CDR3aa: CASSVGGTSSGNTIYF